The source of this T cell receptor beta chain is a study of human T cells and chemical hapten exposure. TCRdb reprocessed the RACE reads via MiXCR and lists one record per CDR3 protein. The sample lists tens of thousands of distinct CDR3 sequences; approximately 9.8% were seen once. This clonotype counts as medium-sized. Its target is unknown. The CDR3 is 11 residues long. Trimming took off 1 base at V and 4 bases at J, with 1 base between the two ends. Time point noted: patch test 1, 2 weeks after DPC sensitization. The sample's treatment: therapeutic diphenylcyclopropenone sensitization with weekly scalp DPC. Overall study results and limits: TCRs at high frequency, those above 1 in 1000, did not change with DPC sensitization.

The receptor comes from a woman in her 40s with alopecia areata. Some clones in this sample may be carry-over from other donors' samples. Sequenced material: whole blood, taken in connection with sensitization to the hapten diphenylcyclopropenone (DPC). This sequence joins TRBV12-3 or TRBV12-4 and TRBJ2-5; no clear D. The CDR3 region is CASSLGETQYF. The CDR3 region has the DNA TGTGCCAGCAGTTTAGGAGAGACCCAGTACTTC.